The clone carrying this TCR beta chain has a single count. This CDR3 has 18 amino acids. CDR1 and CDR2 from the germline V gene are LNHDA and SQIVND (reference sequence). V trimming: 5 bases; J trimming: 5 bases; junction bases outside the gene matches: 12. This record belongs to a study of blood T cell repertoires in COVID-19. In the study's own analysis: For nucleated cells, counts were estimated from reference gene primer amplification. Sequencing was performed with immunoSEQ multiplex PCR; in TCRdb, only in-frame clones are kept and a portion is missing. V and J calls and clone size come straight from that table; D and trimming were deduced from the DNA. The sample lists roughly 700,000 clones, about 87% seen once, with approximately 0.25% in the top ten.

The source material was peripheral blood. This TCR was recovered from a woman between 18 and 29 years old with acute or convalescent COVID-19. J is TRBJ2-2 and V is TRBV19; 12 bases agree with TRBD1. The CDR3 is CASSFPRDRGRWTGELFF. The CDR3 nucleotides read TGTGCCAGTAGTTTTCCCCGGGACAGGGGGCGTTGGACCGGGGAGCTGTTTTTT.